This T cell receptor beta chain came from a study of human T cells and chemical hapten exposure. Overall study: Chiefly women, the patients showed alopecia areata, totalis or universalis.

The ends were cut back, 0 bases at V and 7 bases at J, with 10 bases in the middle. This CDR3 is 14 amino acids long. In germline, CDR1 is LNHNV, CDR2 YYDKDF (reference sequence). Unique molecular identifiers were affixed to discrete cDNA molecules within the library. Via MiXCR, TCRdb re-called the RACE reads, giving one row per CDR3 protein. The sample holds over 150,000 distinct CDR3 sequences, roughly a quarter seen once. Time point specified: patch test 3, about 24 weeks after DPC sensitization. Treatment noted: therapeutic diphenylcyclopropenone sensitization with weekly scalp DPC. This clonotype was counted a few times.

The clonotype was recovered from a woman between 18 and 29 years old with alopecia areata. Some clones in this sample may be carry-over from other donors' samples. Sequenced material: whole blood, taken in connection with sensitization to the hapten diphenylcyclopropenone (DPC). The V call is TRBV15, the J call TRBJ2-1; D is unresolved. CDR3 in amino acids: CATSREPGPNEQFF. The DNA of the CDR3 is TGTGCCACCAGCAGAGAACCGGGTCCGAATGAGCAGTTCTTC.